One sample yielded the 21 T cell receptor beta chains listed below, sequenced in a study of blood T cell repertoires in COVID-19. Clones were read by immunoSEQ multiplex PCR, and TCRdb kept only the in-frame ones, dropping some. The sample lists some 66,000 clones, 91% occurring once. Sequenced sample: peripheral blood. These receptors were obtained from a human donor in a cohort sampled during active COVID-19.

The chain joins TRBV18 to TRBJ2-2; D is perhaps TRBD2 (5 bases). The germline CDR1 and CDR2 sequences are KGHSH and LQKENI. V lost 1 base, J lost 1 base, and 7 bases lay in between. The CDR3 covers 15 residues. This CDR3 is CASSPLEGNTGELFF. The CDR3 coding sequence is TGTGCCAGCTCACCACTAGAGGGGAACACCGGGGAGCTGTTTTTT.

The V and J genes are TRBV5-1 and TRBJ2-1; 14 positions match TRBD2. The CDR3 loop spans 17 amino acids. Germline CDR1 SGHRS, CDR2 YFSETQ. V was clipped by 4 bases and J by 1 base; unmatched bases: 4. CDR3 nucleotides: TGCGCCAGCAGCACCGGGACTAGCGGGGGTTCCTACAATGAGCAGTTCTTC. This translates into CASSTGTSGGSYNEQFF. Full variable domain (remainder filled in from reference TRBV5-1 and TRBJ2-1): KAGVTQTPRYLIKTRGQQVTLSCSPISGHRSVSWYQQTPGQGLQFLFEYFSETQRNKGNFPGRFSGRQFSNSRSEMNVSTLELGDSALYLCASSTGTSGGSYNEQFFGPGTRLTVL.

The chain joins TRBV11-2 to TRBJ2-2; a possible D gene is TRBD2 (5 bases). Trimming removed 5 bases at V and 0 bases at J, with 19 bases between. Germline loops: CDR1 SGHAT, CDR2 FQNNGV. The CDR3 runs to 18 residues. CDR3 amino acids: CASSPIPWLATNTGELFF. Here the CDR3 DNA reads TGTGCCAGCAGCCCAATCCCCTGGTTAGCGACGAACACCGGGGAGCTGTTTTTT.

J is TRBJ2-7 and V is TRBV7-8; 7 bases fit TRBD2. Germline loops: CDR1 SGHVS, CDR2 FQNEAQ. V trimming: 2 bases; J trimming: 2 bases; junction bases outside the gene matches: 6. CDR3 size: 15 residues. The CDR3 reads CASSLLHGTTYEQYF. CDR3 DNA sequence: TGTGCCAGCAGCTTACTACACGGGACTACCTACGAGCAGTACTTC.

The chain has TRBV19 and TRBJ2-5; TRBD1 matches 7 bases. The CDR3 consists of 13 residues. Trimming removed 4 bases from V and 2 bases from J; junction bases left unmatched: 1. Looked up from germline, CDR1 is LNHDA and CDR2 is SQIVND (reference sequence). CDR3 coding DNA: TGTGCCAGTAGTACAGGGGGACAAGAGACCCAGTACTTC. Its translation: CASSTGGQETQYF.

The V call is TRBV4-2, the J call TRBJ2-3, with TRBD2 matching 10 bases. The V segment lost 5 bases and the J segment 6 bases; nucleotides outside the gene matches: 14. In germline, CDR1 is LGHNA, CDR2 YNFKEQ. CDR3 length equals 17 residues. The CDR3 nucleotides read TGTGCCAGCAGCTCAGGCCGCGGGACTAGCGCCGGGGATACGCAGTATTTT. This sequence encodes CASSSGRGTSAGDTQYF.

This chain links TRBV6-5 with TRBJ1-2; 7 bases map to TRBD1. This CDR3 comprises 14 residues. Germline CDR1 is MNHEY and CDR2 is SVGAGI. The V gene end was trimmed by 8 bases and the J gene end by 0 bases; junction bases not matched to a gene: 6. The CDR3 DNA is TGTGCCAGCGTAAGGACAGGAGCTAACTATGGCTACACCTTC. Protein: CASVRTGANYGYTF.

The rearrangement uses TRBV4-3 and TRBJ2-3; D gene unclear. V lost 1 base, J lost 1 base, and 12 bases lay in between. CDR1 is LGHNA, CDR2 YSLEER, per germline. This CDR3 has 16 residues. CDR3 coding DNA: TGCGCCAGCAGCCAAGCGTTGGTCCAGGGCACAGATACGCAGTATTTT. Its protein product is CASSQALVQGTDTQYF.

This clone was seen just once. V and J are TRBV18 and TRBJ1-6; TRBD1 agrees at 7 bases. Trimming at V came to 3 bases and at J to 9 bases, leaving 14 bases not matched to a gene. The CDR3 spans 17 residues. In germline, CDR1 is KGHSH, CDR2 LQKENI. The CDR3 nucleotides are TGTGCCAGCTCACCTCAAACCAGAGCGACAGGGAGTTCACCCCTCCACTTT. It codes for CASSPQTRATGSSPLHF.

The rearrangement uses TRBV11-2 and TRBJ2-1; 9 bases map to TRBD1. V lost 7 bases, J lost 1 base, and 5 bases stayed unmatched. There are 15 residues in the CDR3. In germline, CDR1 is SGHAT, CDR2 FQNNGV. This chain's CDR3 is CASIATGGSYNEQFF. Written as DNA, the CDR3 is TGTGCCAGCATTGCGACAGGGGGTTCCTACAATGAGCAGTTCTTC. The full variable domain, its missing parts supplied by reference TRBV11-2 and TRBJ2-1, is EAGVAQSPRYKIIEKRQSVAFWCNPISGHATLYWYQQILGQGPKLLIQFQNNGVVDDSQLPKDRFSAERLKGVDSTLKIQPAKLEDSAVYLCASIATGGSYNEQFFGPGTRLTVL.

The J gene is TRBJ2-3, the V gene TRBV11-3; the D gene is possibly TRBD1 (5 bases). Germline V gene data show CDR1 as SGHNT and CDR2 as YENEEA. The V and J ends lost 2 bases and 5 bases respectively, with 8 bases between them. The length of the CDR3 is 13 residues. CDR3 loop: CASSLSRGDTQYF. In DNA, the CDR3 is TGTGCCAGCAGCTTAAGTAGGGGAGATACGCAGTATTTT.

This rearrangement joins TRBV6-2 or TRBV6-3 to TRBJ1-2; D is possibly TRBD1 (6 bases). Per the germline V gene, CDR1 is MNHEY and CDR2 is SVGEGT. The V gene lost 2 bases and the J gene lost 8 bases, with 9 bases spanning the gap. The CDR3 runs to 12 residues. CDR3 protein: CASSYRDTGYTF. The CDR3 bases are TGTGCCAGCAGTTACAGGGACACCGGCTACACCTTC.

The rearrangement uses TRBV30 and TRBJ2-1; D perhaps matches TRBD2 (5 bases). The CDR3 is made up of 14 amino acids. Per germline, CDR1 GTSNPN and CDR2 SVGIG (reference sequence). V was cut by 4 bases and J by 0 bases, with 10 bases left in between. The CDR3 sequence: CAWTDFPSYNEQFF. The CDR3 nucleotides are TGTGCCTGGACGGACTTTCCCTCCTACAATGAGCAGTTCTTC.

This clone appeared a single time. This chain connects TRBV6-5 to TRBJ1-6, with TRBD1 identical over 7 bases. Germline assignment: CDR1 MNHEY and CDR2 SVGAGI. Trimming removed 8 bases from V and 5 bases from J; junction bases left unmatched: 9. The CDR3 is made up of 15 amino acids. CDR3 DNA sequence: TGTGCCAGCGCTCTTCGGGACAGACATAATTCACCCCTCCACTTT. Its protein product is CASALRDRHNSPLHF.

The chain employs TRBV5-5 and TRBJ1-2; no definite D call. V gave up 3 bases and J gave up 8 bases, with 14 bases separating them. This CDR3 spans 13 amino acids. Germline CDR1 SGHKS, CDR2 YYEKEE (reference sequence). The CDR3 bases are TGTGCCAGCAGCTCCCCGGGAGGAGAAGGCTACACCTTC. Encoded protein: CASSSPGGEGYTF.

V is TRBV18 and J is TRBJ1-1; the match to TRBD1 covers 7 bases. V lost 6 bases, J lost 5 bases, and 9 bases stayed unmatched. The germline CDR1 and CDR2 sequences are KGHSH and LQKENI. The CDR3 extends over 14 amino acids. CDR3 nucleotide sequence: TGTGCCAGCTCCCTGACAGGGCGGGAAACTGAAGCTTTCTTT. As protein: CASSLTGRETEAFF.

The V and J genes are TRBV5-1 and TRBJ2-7; tentatively, D is TRBD1 (5 bases). CDR1 is SGHRS, CDR2 YFSETQ, per germline. CDR3 size: 14 residues. The V gene lost 0 bases and the J gene lost 3 bases, with 10 bases spanning the gap. DNA of the CDR3: TGCGCCAGCAGCTTGGCCGGACAAGACTACGAGCAGTACTTC. Translated, it gives CASSLAGQDYEQYF. Full variable domain (remainder filled in from reference TRBV5-1 and TRBJ2-7): KAGVTQTPRYLIKTRGQQVTLSCSPISGHRSVSWYQQTPGQGLQFLFEYFSETQRNKGNFPGRFSGRQFSNSRSEMNVSTLELGDSALYLCASSLAGQDYEQYFGPGTRLTVT.

V and J are TRBV6-2 or TRBV6-3 and TRBJ1-2; D is possibly TRBD1 (5 bases). CDR3 length: 14 amino acids. Trimming shortened V by 2 bases and J by 2 bases, and 9 bases separated the two germline ends. Germline V gene data show CDR1 as MNHEY and CDR2 as SVGEGT. The DNA of the CDR3 is TGTGCCAGCAGTTACCAGGGTACAAACTATGGCTACACCTTC. Protein sequence: CASSYQGTNYGYTF.

The sample holds one count of this clone. J is TRBJ2-7 and V is TRBV19, with 9 bases that match TRBD1. V lost 6 bases and J lost 2; bases outside the gene matches: 8. Germline V gene lookup returns CDR1 LNHDA and CDR2 SQIVND (reference sequence). The CDR3 is 15 residues long. CDR3 DNA: TGTGCCAGTAGCCCCACCGGGACAGGGACCTACGAGCAGTACTTC. Translating gives CASSPTGTGTYEQYF.

This clone was counted only a few times. This chain connects TRBV3-1 (or the pseudogene TRBV3-2) to TRBJ2-7; D perhaps matches TRBD2 (7 bases). The CDR3 sequence is 14 residues long. Per germline, CDR1 LGHDT and CDR2 YNNKEL (reference sequence). The V end lost 6 bases, the J end lost 6 bases, and 18 bases lay between the germline ends. The CDR3 spells CASRLKGGVCEQYF. The CDR3 nucleotides are TGTGCCAGCAGGTTGAAAGGGGGGGTATGCGAGCAGTACTTC.

The rearrangement joins TRBV7-9 to TRBJ2-7, with TRBD2 matching 9 bases. The germline gives CDR1 SEHNR, CDR2 FQNEAQ (reference sequence). J gave up 7 bases and V 3 bases, and 4 bases lay outside the gene matches. CDR3 length: 13 residues. The chain's CDR3 is CASSLELAGEQYF. CDR3 DNA sequence: TGTGCCAGCAGCTTGGAACTAGCGGGTGAGCAGTACTTC. Using reference TRBV7-9 and TRBJ2-7 for the parts outside the CDR3, the full variable domain is DTGVSQNPRHKITKRGQNVTFRCDPISEHNRLYWYRQTLGQGPEFLTYFQNEAQLEKSRLLSDRFSAERPKGSFSTLEIQRTEQGDSAMYLCASSLELAGEQYFGPGTRLTVT.